This T cell receptor (beta chain) was sequenced during a study of human T cells and chemical hapten exposure. Looked up from germline, CDR1 is MNHNS and CDR2 is SASEGT. The CDR3 extends over 11 amino acids. V shed 8 bases and J shed 3 bases, with 5 bases lying between them. Authors' processing steps: Individual samples carried between roughly 23,224 and 700,000 TCRs, with 95,638 as the median. MiXCR, run by TCRdb on the RACE reads, gives a single entry per CDR3 protein. These V and J calls are TCRdb output, not the study's own analysis. The data show 120,000 or so distinct CDR3 sequences, roughly an eighth seen once. Time point given: patch test 1, 2 weeks after DPC sensitization. Treatment here: therapeutic diphenylcyclopropenone sensitization with weekly scalp DPC. Blood was drawn before each patch test was applied. This clonotype came up a few times.

The genes are TRBV6-1 and TRBJ2-1, with D uncertain. The specimen was whole blood, collected in connection with sensitization to the hapten diphenylcyclopropenone (DPC). This clonotype was obtained from a man aged 18 to 29 with alopecia areata. Some clones in this sample may be carry-over from other donors' samples. The CDR3 is CASGDYNEQFF. The CDR3 bases are TGTGCCAGCGGAGACTACAATGAGCAGTTCTTC.